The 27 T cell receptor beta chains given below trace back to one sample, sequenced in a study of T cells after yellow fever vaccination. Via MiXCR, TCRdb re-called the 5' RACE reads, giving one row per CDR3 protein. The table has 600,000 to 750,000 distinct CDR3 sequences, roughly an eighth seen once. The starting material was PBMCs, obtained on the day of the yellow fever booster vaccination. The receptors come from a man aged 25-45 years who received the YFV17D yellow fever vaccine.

The CDR3 loop is CASSLVSRLDYEQYF. The DNA for the CDR3 is TGTGCCAGCAGTTTAGTTTCGCGCCTAGACTACGAGCAGTACTTC. The rearrangement joins TRBV28 to TRBJ2-7; D is ambiguous. Per the germline V gene, CDR1 is MDHEN and CDR2 is SYDVKM. Trimming removed 2 bases from V and 3 bases from J, with 14 bases in between. The CDR3 extends over 15 amino acids.

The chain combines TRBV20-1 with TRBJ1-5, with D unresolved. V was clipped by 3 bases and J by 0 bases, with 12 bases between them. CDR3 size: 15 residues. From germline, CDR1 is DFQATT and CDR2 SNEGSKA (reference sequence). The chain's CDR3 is CSARGTANSNQPQHF. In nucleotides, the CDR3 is TGCAGTGCTAGGGGCACAGCGAATAGCAATCAGCCCCAGCATTTT.

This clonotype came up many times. The CDR3 is CASSGLASYNEQFF. As DNA, the CDR3 is TGCGCCAGCAGCGGACTAGCGAGCTACAATGAGCAGTTCTTC. The V gene is TRBV5-1, the J gene TRBJ2-1; 9 positions agree with TRBD2. Germline CDR1 is SGHRS and CDR2 is YFSETQ. V dropped 4 bases and J dropped 3; count of bases not matched to a gene: 2. This CDR3 is 14 amino acids long.

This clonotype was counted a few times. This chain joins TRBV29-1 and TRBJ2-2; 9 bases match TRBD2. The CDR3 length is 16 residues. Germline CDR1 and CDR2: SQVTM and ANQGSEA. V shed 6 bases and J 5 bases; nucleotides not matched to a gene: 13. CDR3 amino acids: CSVQLAGVVRTGELFF. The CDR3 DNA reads TGCAGCGTCCAGTTAGCGGGAGTCGTACGGACCGGGGAGCTGTTTTTT.

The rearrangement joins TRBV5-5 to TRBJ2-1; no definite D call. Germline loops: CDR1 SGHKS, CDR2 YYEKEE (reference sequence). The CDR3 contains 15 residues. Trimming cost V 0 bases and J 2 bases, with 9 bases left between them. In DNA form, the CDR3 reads TGTGCCAGCAGCTTGGTACAGCCAACCTACAATGAGCAGTTCTTC. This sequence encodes CASSLVQPTYNEQFF.

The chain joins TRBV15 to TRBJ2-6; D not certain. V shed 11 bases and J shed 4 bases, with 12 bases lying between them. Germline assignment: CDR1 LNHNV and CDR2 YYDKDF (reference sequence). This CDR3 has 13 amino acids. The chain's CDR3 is CASPLAGANVLTF. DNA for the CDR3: TGTGCCTCCCCCCTGGCCGGGGCCAACGTCCTGACTTTC.

CDR3 coding DNA: TGTGCCAGCAGCGTAGCGAGAGGACAGCCCCAGCATTTT. Protein: CASSVARGQPQHF. The rearrangement uses TRBV9 and TRBJ1-5; D unresolved. This CDR3 spans 13 amino acids. Looked up from germline, CDR1 is SGDLS and CDR2 is YYNGEE. Trimming took off 0 bases at V and 7 bases at J, with 8 bases between the two ends.

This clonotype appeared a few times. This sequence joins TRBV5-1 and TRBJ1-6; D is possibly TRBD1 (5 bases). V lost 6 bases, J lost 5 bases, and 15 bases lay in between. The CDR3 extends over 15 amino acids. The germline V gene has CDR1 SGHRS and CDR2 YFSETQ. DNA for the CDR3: TGCGCCAGCACCTCAGGGTACACGGATAATTCACCCCTCCACTTT. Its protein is CASTSGYTDNSPLHF.

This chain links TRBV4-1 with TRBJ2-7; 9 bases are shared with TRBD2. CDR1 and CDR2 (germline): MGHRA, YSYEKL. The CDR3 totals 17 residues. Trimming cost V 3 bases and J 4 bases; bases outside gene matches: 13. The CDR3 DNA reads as TGCGCCAGCAGCCACCAAGAGGTCGCGGGAGGGCCTTACGAGCAGTACTTC. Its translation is CASSHQEVAGGPYEQYF.

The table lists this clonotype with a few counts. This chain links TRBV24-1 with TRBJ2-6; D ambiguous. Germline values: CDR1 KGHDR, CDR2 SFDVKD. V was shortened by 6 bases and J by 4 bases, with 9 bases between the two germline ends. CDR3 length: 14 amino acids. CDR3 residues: CATSSVLGANVLTF. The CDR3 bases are TGTGCCACCAGTTCGGTTTTGGGGGCCAACGTCCTGACTTTC.

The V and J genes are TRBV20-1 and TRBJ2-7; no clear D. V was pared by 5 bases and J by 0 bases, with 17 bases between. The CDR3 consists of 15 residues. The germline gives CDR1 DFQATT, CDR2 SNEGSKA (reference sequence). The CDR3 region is CSADDRAYSSYEQYF. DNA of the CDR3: TGCAGTGCTGACGACCGGGCCTACAGCTCCTACGAGCAGTACTTC.

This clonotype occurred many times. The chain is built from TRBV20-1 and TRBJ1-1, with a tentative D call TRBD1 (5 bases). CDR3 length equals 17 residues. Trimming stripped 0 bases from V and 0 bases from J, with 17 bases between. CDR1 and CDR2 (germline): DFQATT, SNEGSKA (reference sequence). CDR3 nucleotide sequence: TGCAGTGCTAGAGATCCGGGGCTGGAGACTATGAACACTGAAGCTTTCTTT. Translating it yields CSARDPGLETMNTEAFF.

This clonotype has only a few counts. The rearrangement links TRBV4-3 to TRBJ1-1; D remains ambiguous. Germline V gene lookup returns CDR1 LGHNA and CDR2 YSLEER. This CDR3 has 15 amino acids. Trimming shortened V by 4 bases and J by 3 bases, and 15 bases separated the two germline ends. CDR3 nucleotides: TGCGCCAGCAGCCGGAACCGGGTGGGTGACACTGAAGCTTTCTTT. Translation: CASSRNRVGDTEAFF.

This chain's CDR3 is CASKRTSGTYNEQFF. Written as DNA, the CDR3 is TGTGCCAGTAAAAGGACTAGCGGGACGTACAATGAGCAGTTCTTC. The chain employs TRBV19 and TRBJ2-1; 12 bases align to TRBD2. With V trimmed by 7 bases and J by 4 bases, 5 bases remained unmatched. The germline V gene has CDR1 LNHDA and CDR2 SQIVND (reference sequence). The CDR3 runs to 15 residues.

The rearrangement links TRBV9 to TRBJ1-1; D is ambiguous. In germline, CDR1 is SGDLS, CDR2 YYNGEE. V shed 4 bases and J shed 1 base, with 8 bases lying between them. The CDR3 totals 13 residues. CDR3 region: CASSFDWNTEAFF. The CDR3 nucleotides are TGTGCCAGCAGCTTTGACTGGAACACTGAAGCTTTCTTT.

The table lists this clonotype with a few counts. The CDR3 bases are TGTGCCAGCAGCAATCGGCGGGAGGAGGGCAATGAGCAGTTCTTC. Protein: CASSNRREEGNEQFF. This chain links TRBV21-1 with TRBJ2-1; the D segment call TRBD2 is taken from the table without a DNA check. TRBV21-1 is described as a pseudogene. The CDR3 has 15 residues.

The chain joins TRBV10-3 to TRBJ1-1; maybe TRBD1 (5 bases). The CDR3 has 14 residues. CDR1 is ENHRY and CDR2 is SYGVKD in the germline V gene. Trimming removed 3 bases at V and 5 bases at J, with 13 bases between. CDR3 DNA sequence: TGTGCCATCAGTGAAGGGGATGGCGCAACTGAAGCTTTCTTT. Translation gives CAISEGDGATEAFF.

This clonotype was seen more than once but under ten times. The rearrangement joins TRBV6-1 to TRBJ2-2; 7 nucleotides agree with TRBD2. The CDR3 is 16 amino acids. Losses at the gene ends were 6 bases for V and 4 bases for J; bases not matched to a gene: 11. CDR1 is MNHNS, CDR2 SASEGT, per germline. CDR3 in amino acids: CASSQAGPGGTGELFF. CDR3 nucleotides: TGTGCCAGCAGCCAAGCGGGACCGGGGGGCACCGGGGAGCTGTTTTTT.

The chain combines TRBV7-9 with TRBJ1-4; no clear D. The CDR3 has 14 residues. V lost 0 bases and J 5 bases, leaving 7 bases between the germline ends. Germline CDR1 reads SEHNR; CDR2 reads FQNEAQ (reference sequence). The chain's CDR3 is CASSLASPNEKLFF. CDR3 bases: TGTGCCAGCAGCTTAGCGTCTCCGAATGAAAAACTGTTTTTT.

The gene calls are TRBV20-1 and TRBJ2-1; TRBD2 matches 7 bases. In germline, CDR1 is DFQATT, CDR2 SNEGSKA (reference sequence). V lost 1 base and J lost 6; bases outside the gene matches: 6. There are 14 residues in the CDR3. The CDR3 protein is CSARVPAGRNEQFF. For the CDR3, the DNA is TGCAGTGCTAGAGTCCCAGCGGGACGCAATGAGCAGTTCTTC.

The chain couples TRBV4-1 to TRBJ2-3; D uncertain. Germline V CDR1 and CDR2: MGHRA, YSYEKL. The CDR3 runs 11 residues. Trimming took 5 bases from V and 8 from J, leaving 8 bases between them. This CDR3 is CASSTMRTQYF. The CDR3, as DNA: TGCGCCAGCAGCACGATGCGTACGCAGTATTTT.

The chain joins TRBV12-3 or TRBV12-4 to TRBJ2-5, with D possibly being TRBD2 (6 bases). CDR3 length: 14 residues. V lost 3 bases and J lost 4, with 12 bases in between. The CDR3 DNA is TGTGCCAGCAGTTTTCTAGCGTCGAGAGAGACCCAGTACTTC. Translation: CASSFLASRETQYF.

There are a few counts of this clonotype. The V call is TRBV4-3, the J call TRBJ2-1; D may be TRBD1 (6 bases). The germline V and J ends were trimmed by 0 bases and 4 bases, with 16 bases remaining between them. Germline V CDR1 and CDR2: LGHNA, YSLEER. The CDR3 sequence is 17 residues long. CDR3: CASSQDPSGHFYNEQFF. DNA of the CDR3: TGCGCCAGCAGCCAAGATCCCTCGGGACATTTTTACAATGAGCAGTTCTTC.

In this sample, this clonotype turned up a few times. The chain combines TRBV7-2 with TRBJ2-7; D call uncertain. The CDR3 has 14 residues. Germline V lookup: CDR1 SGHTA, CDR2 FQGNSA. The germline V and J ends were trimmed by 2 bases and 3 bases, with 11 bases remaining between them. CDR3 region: CASSLWLTGYEQYF. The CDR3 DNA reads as TGTGCCAGCAGCTTATGGCTCACGGGCTACGAGCAGTACTTC.

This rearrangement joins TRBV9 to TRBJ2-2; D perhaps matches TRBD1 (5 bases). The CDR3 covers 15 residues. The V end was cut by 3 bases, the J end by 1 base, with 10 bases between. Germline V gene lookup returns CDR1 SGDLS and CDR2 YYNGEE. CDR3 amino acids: CASSAQGLNTGELFF. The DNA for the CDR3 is TGTGCCAGCAGCGCCCAGGGATTGAACACCGGGGAGCTGTTTTTT.

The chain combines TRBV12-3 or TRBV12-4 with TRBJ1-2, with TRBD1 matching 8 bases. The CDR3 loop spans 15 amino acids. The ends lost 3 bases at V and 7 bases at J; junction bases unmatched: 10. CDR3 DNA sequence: TGTGCCAGCAGTTTGATCCAGGGGGCGATGGGTGGCTACACCTTC. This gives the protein CASSLIQGAMGGYTF.

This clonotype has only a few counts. CDR3 in DNA: TGTGCCAGCAGTTACGAATTCCCTTACAATGAGCAGTTCTTC. It translates to CASSYEFPYNEQFF. The genes are TRBV6-5 and TRBJ2-1; D not resolved. V lost 2 bases and J lost 4, with 9 bases in between. There are 14 residues in the CDR3. CDR1 MNHEY and CDR2 SVGAGI come from the germline V gene.